Listed here are 27 T cell receptor beta chains from one sample, sequenced in a study of T cells in Graves' hyperthyroidism and ophthalmopathy. RNA transcripts served as the template for amplifying TCR beta CDR3 regions. HTBI primers were used for first-round RT-PCR of the TCR CDR3. TCRdb used MiXCR to reprocess the multiplex PCR reads, holding one entry per CDR3 protein. The table has about 640,000 distinct CDR3 sequences, nearly 45% seen once; the top ten hold approximately 6.8%. The specimen sequenced was peripheral blood or thyroid tissue (not recorded which). Source of these receptors: an adult man with Graves' disease, either hyperthyroidism or ophthalmopathy (not recorded which).

To note about this clonotype: This may be a read error: a much more frequent sequence differs by one nucleotide. The chain employs TRBV15 and TRBJ2-7, with a tentative D call TRBD1 (5 bases). The CDR3 covers 16 residues. The germline gives CDR1 LNHNV, CDR2 YYDKDF (reference sequence). The germline V and J ends were trimmed by 5 bases and 6 bases, with 23 bases remaining between them. The CDR3 sequence: CATSAPLRGLGREQYF. The DNA of the CDR3 is TGTGCCACCAGCGCGCCCTTAAGGGGTTTAGGCCGCGAGCAGTACTTC.

The CDR3 spells CSARVLAGENSYEQYF. The CDR3 nucleotides read TGCAGTGCTAGGGTACTAGCGGGAGAGAACTCCTACGAGCAGTACTTC. The chain carries TRBV20-1 and TRBJ2-7, with 11 bases fitting TRBD2. The germline gives CDR1 DFQATT, CDR2 SNEGSKA (reference sequence). The CDR3 length is 16 residues. J lost 0 bases, V lost 3 bases, and 7 bases had no gene match.

This clonotype was detected many times. This rearrangement joins TRBV2 to TRBJ1-2; no firm D call. CDR3 length equals 13 residues. CDR1 is SNHLY and CDR2 is FYNNEI in the germline V gene. Trimming took 6 bases from V and 4 from J, leaving 12 bases between them. This CDR3 is CASRATTLYGYTF. For the CDR3, the DNA is TGTGCCAGCAGAGCGACGACACTCTATGGCTACACCTTC.

The chain employs TRBV20-1 and TRBJ1-6; D is unresolved. The CDR3 extends over 14 amino acids. V shed 3 bases and J shed 5 bases, with 11 bases lying between them. Germline lookup yields CDR1 DFQATT and CDR2 SNEGSKA (reference sequence). The CDR3 DNA follows: TGCAGTGCTAGCCAGGTAGCGGATAATTCACCCCTCCACTTT. Protein: CSASQVADNSPLHF.

This chain links TRBV29-1 with TRBJ1-1; D is possibly TRBD1 (5 bases). The CDR3 sequence is 14 residues long. Per the germline V gene, CDR1 is SQVTM and CDR2 is ANQGSEA. V lost 3 bases to trimming and J lost 0 bases, with 11 bases between them. As DNA, the CDR3 is TGCAGCGTTGACGGGGGGTCTCTGAACACTGAAGCTTTCTTT. It is translated as CSVDGGSLNTEAFF. Full variable domain (remainder filled in from reference TRBV29-1 and TRBJ1-1): SAVISQKPSRDICQRGTSLTIQCQVDSQVTMMFWYRQQPGQSLTLIATANQGSEATYESGFVIDKFPISRPNLTFSTLTVSNMSPEDSSIYLCSVDGGSLNTEAFFGQGTRLTVV.

This clonotype was counted between two and nine times. The V gene is TRBV20-1, the J gene TRBJ2-5; 11 bases align to TRBD2. Looked up from germline, CDR1 is DFQATT and CDR2 is SNEGSKA (reference sequence). Trimming removed 1 base from V and 0 bases from J; junction bases left unmatched: 1. This CDR3 is 15 amino acids long. CDR3 in amino acids: CSARGLAGYQETQYF. CDR3 nucleotide sequence: TGCAGTGCTAGAGGACTAGCGGGGTACCAAGAGACCCAGTACTTC.

This chain connects TRBV7-9 to TRBJ1-1; D is ambiguous. The CDR3 runs to 13 residues. Trimming pared 7 bases from V and 8 bases from J, leaving 17 bases between. Germline CDR1 and CDR2: SEHNR and FQNEAQ (reference sequence). The CDR3 loop reads CASNTHSREEAFF. CDR3 in DNA: TGTGCCAGCAACACCCATTCCCGGGAAGAAGCTTTCTTT.

This clonotype was picked up many times. The V call is TRBV10-3, the J call TRBJ2-7; 12 nucleotides line up with TRBD2. Germline loops: CDR1 ENHRY, CDR2 SYGVKD. The CDR3 extends over 13 amino acids. V shed 5 bases and J 5 bases; nucleotides not matched to a gene: 1. The CDR3 coding sequence is TGTGCCATCAGTCGGACTAGCGGGGACGAGCAGTACTTC. Residues: CAISRTSGDEQYF.

The chain uses TRBV10-3 and TRBJ1-2, with a weak D call TRBD1 (5 bases). CDR3 length: 12 amino acids. V lost 4 bases, J lost 8 bases, and 11 bases lay in between. Germline assignment: CDR1 ENHRY and CDR2 SYGVKD. CDR3 sequence: CAISVGTEGYTF. CDR3 coding DNA: TGTGCCATCAGTGTCGGGACCGAGGGCTACACCTTC.

This clonotype was observed a few times. This sequence joins TRBV20-1 and TRBJ1-3; unclear D gene. The CDR3 covers 15 residues. Germline V gene data show CDR1 as DFQATT and CDR2 as SNEGSKA (reference sequence). The V end was cut by 0 bases, the J end by 4 bases, with 13 bases between. Here the CDR3 DNA reads TGCAGTGCTAGAGATGGAGGAGGGTACGGAAACACCATATATTTT. Residues: CSARDGGGYGNTIYF.

This clonotype came up a few times. The chain combines TRBV24-1 with TRBJ1-2; 7 bases line up with TRBD1. After removal of 11 bases from V and 4 bases from J, the junction contained 12 bases not matched to a gene. Germline lookup yields CDR1 KGHDR and CDR2 SFDVKD. CDR3 length: 14 residues. CDR3 sequence: CAKGQPRRPYGYTF. CDR3 DNA: TGTGCCAAGGGACAGCCACGTCGGCCCTATGGCTACACCTTC.

The V gene is TRBV24-1, the J gene TRBJ1-1; D possibly corresponds to TRBD1 (5 bases). CDR1 KGHDR and CDR2 SFDVKD come from the germline V gene. This CDR3 is 15 amino acids long. With 6 bases removed from V and 4 bases from J, the gap between germline ends came to 17 bases. CDR3 amino acids: CATSHRGGTATEAFF. The CDR3 DNA is TGTGCCACCAGTCATCGGGGGGGTACGGCCACTGAAGCTTTCTTT.

This sequence joins TRBV9 and TRBJ1-6; tentatively, D is TRBD1 (5 bases). V dropped 1 base and J dropped 13 bases, with 15 bases sitting between them. This CDR3 is 14 amino acids long. Germline CDR1 reads SGDLS; CDR2 reads YYNGEE. The CDR3 sequence: CASSVSGQGSPLHF. The CDR3 DNA is TGTGCCAGCAGCGTATCAGGGCAAGGTTCGCCCCTCCACTTT.

The chain carries TRBV11-1 and TRBJ2-2, with D possibly TRBD1 on 5 matching bases. The V end lost 8 bases, the J end lost 4 bases, and 14 bases lay between the germline ends. The CDR3 runs to 14 residues. Germline loops: CDR1 SGHAT, CDR2 FQDESV (reference sequence). CDR3 sequence: CASLGQPTTGELFF. In DNA form, the CDR3 reads TGTGCCAGCTTGGGGCAGCCCACCACCGGGGAGCTGTTTTTT.

CDR3 DNA sequence: TGTGCCAGCAGTGAAAGGGGTCTTAACACCGGGGAGCTGTTTTTT. It yields the protein CASSERGLNTGELFF. This chain uses TRBV2 with TRBJ2-2; possibly TRBD1 for D (5 bases). The ends were cut back, 2 bases at V and 2 bases at J, with 9 bases in the middle. Germline CDR1 and CDR2: SNHLY and FYNNEI. CDR3 length equals 15 residues.

The chain uses TRBV5-1 and TRBJ2-2; no clear D. The CDR3 runs 16 residues. CDR1 and CDR2 (germline): SGHRS, YFSETQ. V gave up 4 bases and J gave up 0 bases, with 13 bases separating them. CDR3 in amino acids: CASSVVVQPNTGELFF. CDR3 bases: TGCGCCAGCAGCGTTGTTGTACAACCGAACACCGGGGAGCTGTTTTTT.

This sequence joins TRBV7-8 and TRBJ1-2; no firm D call. Germline CDR1 and CDR2: SGHVS and FQNEAQ. The germline V and J ends were trimmed by 0 bases and 6 bases, with 11 bases remaining between them. This CDR3 has 14 residues. The CDR3, as DNA: TGTGCCAGCAGCTTAGCTGGGCCCGAGGATGGCTACACCTTC. Its protein product is CASSLAGPEDGYTF.

The chain carries TRBV19 and TRBJ1-5, with TRBD1 matching over 8 bases. This CDR3 has 16 residues. The junction had 8 bases not matched to a gene; V was cut back by 5 bases and J by 2 bases. Germline V gene data show CDR1 as LNHDA and CDR2 as SQIVND (reference sequence). The chain's CDR3 is CASSSQGAFGNQPQHF. The DNA of the CDR3 is TGTGCCAGTAGTTCTCAGGGGGCGTTTGGCAATCAGCCCCAGCATTTT.

Points on this clonotype: No conserved phenylalanine or tryptophan is present at the end of the CDR3, so a read error is the likely explanation. The chain employs TRBV12-3 or TRBV12-4 and TRBJ1-1; TRBD1 agrees at 7 bases. With 6 bases clipped from V and 4 bases from J, the junction kept 8 bases outside the gene matches. The CDR3 runs 14 residues. The CDR3: CASRTGSGGTEAFL. The CDR3 DNA is TGTGCCAGCAGGACAGGGTCCGGGGGCACTGAAGCTTTCCTT.

The sample holds many counts of this clonotype. This chain uses TRBV7-2 with TRBJ1-3; D uncertain. The germline CDR1 and CDR2 sequences are SGHTA and FQGNSA. The CDR3 sequence is 12 residues long. V lost 0 bases to trimming and J lost 8 bases, with 5 bases between them. The CDR3 spells CASSLAAHTIYF. CDR3 in DNA: TGTGCCAGCAGCTTAGCGGCCCACACCATATATTTT.

This clonotype was picked up many times. This CDR3 reads CAISETGTSYGYTF. In nucleotides, the CDR3 is TGTGCCATCAGTGAGACAGGGACTAGCTATGGCTACACCTTC. This chain connects TRBV10-3 to TRBJ1-2, with a weak D call TRBD1 (6 bases). Trimming removed 2 bases at V and 4 bases at J, with 11 bases between. Germline V gene data show CDR1 as ENHRY and CDR2 as SYGVKD. The length of the CDR3 is 14 residues.

This clonotype was counted between two and nine times. This sequence joins TRBV15 and TRBJ2-5, with D hard to call. CDR3 length equals 10 residues. Between the trimmed V and J ends, which lost 1 base and 9 bases, there was a span of 3 bases. CDR1 and CDR2 (germline): LNHNV, YYDKDF (reference sequence). The CDR3 DNA sequence: TGTGCCACCAGCAGAGGGGCCCAGTACTTC. It translates to CATSRGAQYF. Full variable domain (remainder filled in from reference TRBV15 and TRBJ2-5): DAMVIQNPRYQVTQFGKPVTLSCSQTLNHNVMYWYQQKSSQAPKLLFHYYDKDFNNEADTPDNFQSRRPNTSFCFLDIRSPGLGDTAMYLCATSRGAQYFGPGTRLLVL.

On this clonotype itself: A read error may be the cause here, since a much bigger clone is one base away. V usage is TRBV20-1 and J usage is TRBJ1-2, with D maybe TRBD1 (5 bases). Per the germline V gene, CDR1 is DFQATT and CDR2 is SNEGSKA (reference sequence). The CDR3 totals 12 residues. V lost 5 bases, J lost 7 bases, and 14 bases lay in between. The DNA of the CDR3 is TGCAGTGCTTGGAGGCAGGGCGGTGGCTACACCTTC. This gives the protein CSAWRQGGGYTF.

This clonotype was detected ten times or more. The chain couples TRBV15 to TRBJ2-7, with 8 bases lining up with TRBD1. The germline V gene encodes CDR1 LNHNV and CDR2 YYDKDF (reference sequence). The junction had 5 bases not matched to a gene; V was cut back by 5 bases and J by 2 bases. This CDR3 is 14 amino acids long. The DNA of the CDR3 is TGTGCCACCAGCCCACGGACAGGGACCTACGAGCAGTACTTC. It is translated as CATSPRTGTYEQYF.

The CDR3 DNA reads TGTGCCAGCAGCAAATCAACTCTCGTTGGGGGCGGCCCTGAAGCTTTCTTT. Translation: CASSKSTLVGGGPEAFF. V usage is TRBV7-2 and J usage is TRBJ1-1; TRBD1 is a possible D gene (6 bases). The CDR3 contains 17 residues. The germline V gene has CDR1 SGHTA and CDR2 FQGNSA. V dropped 5 bases and J dropped 6 bases, with 25 bases sitting between them. Drawing the rest from reference TRBV7-2 and TRBJ1-1, the complete variable domain is GAGVSQSPSNKVTEKGKDVELRCDPISGHTALYWYRQSLGQGLEFLIYFQGNSAPDKSGLPSDRFSAERTGGSVSTLTIQRTQQEDSAVYLCASSKSTLVGGGPEAFFGQGTRLTVV.

This chain uses TRBV7-2 with TRBJ1-1; maybe TRBD1 (5 bases). Trimming stripped 6 bases from V and 6 bases from J, with 14 bases between. The germline gives CDR1 SGHTA, CDR2 FQGNSA. The CDR3 is 13 residues long. DNA of the CDR3: TGTGCCAGCAGTTTATCCCCAGGGCCTGAAGCTTTCTTT. Amino acids: CASSLSPGPEAFF.

The chain has TRBV4-1 and TRBJ1-1, with D hard to call. The ends were cut back, 2 bases at V and 5 bases at J, with 6 bases in the middle. CDR1 MGHRA and CDR2 YSYEKL come from the germline V gene. The CDR3 consists of 12 residues. The CDR3 DNA follows: TGCGCCAGCAGCCAACCTGGGACTGAAGCTTTCTTT. Translating gives CASSQPGTEAFF.